The TCR beta chain under discussion was sequenced for a study of blood T cell repertoires in COVID-19 (dated by TCRdb to about 2020). Background for the entire study: The collaborator samples originated in the United States, Italy and Spain and spanned the acute and convalescent phases of COVID-19. A freely available public database, intended as a resource for researchers studying the immune response to SARS-CoV-2, is where the repertoires were released. The sample metadata nearly always contained a de-identified subject ID, COVID-19 status, age in years and sex. Deeply sampled blood TCRbeta repertoires from subjects exposed to, actively infected with, or recovered from COVID-19 were included in the dataset. Where available, HLA class I and class II types were obtained from metadata supplied by the sample provider rather than from assay-based typing. The prospective study material was composed of cDNA or gDNA derived from T cells, B-cell-depleted T cells, or PBMCs. Samples came from the ongoing ImmuneRACE study (first 160 participants) plus 1,254 subjects from 6 global collaborators.

Its CDR3 holds 14 amino acids, cysteine through phenylalanine. Here the CDR3 DNA is all that survives: 42 bases in frame from base 1. CDR1 and CDR2, looked up from the germline V gene, are KGHSH and LQKENI. The germline ends are 9 bases apart after V is trimmed by 3 bases and J by 1 base. As to this clone: What antigen it recognizes has not been identified. Base quality data are lacking; no much larger clone is found one base away.

One collaborating source in Seattle enrolled patients during active infection and followed them longitudinally through the course of disease. Whole blood was collected in K2EDTA tubes by collaborating institutions according to the institutions' own protocols. For TCRbeta analysis, collaborators shipped samples as frozen whole blood, isolated PBMCs, or DNA extracted from either of those sample types. The immunoSEQ Assay, a bias-controlled multiplex PCR, was used to amplify TCRbeta CDR3 regions from genomic DNA. In the authors' own workflow: The number of nucleated cells in each sample was estimated from the amplification of reference gene primers within the assay. To quantify the absolute abundance of each unique TCRbeta CDR3 rearrangement, sequence reads were collapsed and filtered. For each sample, productive Simpson clonality was calculated as the square root of Simpson's diversity index across productive rearrangements. As stored in TCRdb, this immuneACCESS dataset retains in-frame rearrangements with V and J assigned. A fraction of the clones does not appear; measured against another copy, unresolved V genes explain less than half of the discrepancy, and the remainder lacks a known reason. V, J and clone size are taken as reported in that table, and D and trimming were inferred from the DNA itself. The sample contains about 140,000 clones, about 87% of them found a single time. The ten biggest clones cover about 2.5% of the sample.

Here is what the overall study found, with its caveats: The amount of clinical and demographic metadata varied by source and participant and was provided uncurated.

This chain joins TRBV18 to TRBJ1-2; the D segment could be TRBD1, given 5 matching bases. This clonotype originated in a human donor with COVID-19, enrolled during active disease. The donor label of this sample is uncertain. The sequenced sample consisted of peripheral blood. CDR3 sequence: CASSPGRDNYGYTF. DNA sequence: TGTGCCAGCTCACCGGGGCGAGATAACTATGGCTACACCTTC. Full variable domain (CDR3 extended with the reference TRBV18 and TRBJ1-2 proteins): NAGVMQNPRHLVRRRGQEARLRCSPMKGHSHVYWYRQLPEEGLKFMVYLQKENIIDESGMPKERFSAEFPKEGPSILRIQQVVRGDSAAYFCASSPGRDNYGYTFGSGTRLTVV.